The rows below give T cell receptor beta chains drawn from one sample of a study of long-term antiretroviral therapy in people with HIV. Clones were sequenced by immunoSEQ multiplex PCR, and TCRdb holds only the in-frame ones, with some missing. The data contain approximately 25,000 clones, 75% to 85% of them seen just once; the ten biggest clones take up 2.3%. The material sequenced was unsorted PBMCs, taken 3 years after starting antiretroviral therapy. The receptor set was obtained from a man between 45 and 60 years old with HIV. The CDR3 runs from the conserved cysteine through the conserved F or W. The D gene is left open where the match is weak. Some rows mark clone size as missing; the rest say once, few, many or name a class of expanded clone.

v_call: TRBV11-2
j_call: TRBJ1-3
clone_size: once
d_call: .
cdr3_aa: CASSFRVSGNTIYF
cdr3_nt: TGTGCCAGCAGCTTCAGGGTCTCTGGAAACACCATATATTTT

v_call: TRBV2
j_call: TRBJ2-3
clone_size: .
d_call: TRBD1
cdr3_aa: CASSEETGGADTQYF
cdr3_nt: TGTGCCAGCAGTGAGGAGACAGGGGGCGCAGATACGCAGTATTTT

v_call: TRBV7-9
j_call: TRBJ1-2
clone_size: few
d_call: .
cdr3_aa: CASTQVFGNNYGYTF
cdr3_nt: TGTGCCAGCACCCAGGTTTTTGGAAATAACTATGGCTACACCTTC

v_call: TRBV5-6
j_call: TRBJ2-6
clone_size: .
d_call: TRBD2
cdr3_aa: CASSTGTGGPGANVLTF
cdr3_nt: TGTGCCAGCAGCACCGGGACGGGAGGCCCTGGGGCCAACGTCCTGACTTTC

v_call: TRBV12-5
j_call: TRBJ1-2
clone_size: .
d_call: .
cdr3_aa: CASGSPNYGYTF
cdr3_nt: TGTGCTAGTGGTTCCCCTAACTATGGCTACACCTTC

v_call: TRBV7-3
j_call: TRBJ2-3
clone_size: .
d_call: .
cdr3_aa: CASSLPESAQYF
cdr3_nt: TGTGCCAGCAGCTTACCGGAATCGGCGCAGTATTTT

v_call: TRBV15
j_call: TRBJ1-1
clone_size: .
d_call: .
cdr3_aa: CATSKDGGDTEAFF
cdr3_nt: TGTGCCACCAGCAAGGACGGTGGCGACACTGAAGCTTTCTTT

v_call: TRBV7-8
j_call: TRBJ2-1
clone_size: .
d_call: .
cdr3_aa: CASSLPPSDEQFF
cdr3_nt: TGTGCCAGCAGCTTACCCCCGAGCGATGAGCAGTTCTTC

v_call: TRBV12-5
j_call: TRBJ2-2
clone_size: .
d_call: .
cdr3_aa: CASGSYSGELFF
cdr3_nt: TGTGCTAGTGGTTCTTACTCCGGGGAGCTGTTTTTT

v_call: TRBV27
j_call: TRBJ2-2
clone_size: .
d_call: TRBD2
cdr3_aa: CASTRGASGRTGELFF
cdr3_nt: TGTGCCAGCACCCGAGGGGCTAGCGGGAGGACCGGGGAGCTGTTTTTT

v_call: TRBV9
j_call: TRBJ2-3
clone_size: .
d_call: .
cdr3_aa: CASSVSSSPPQGTQYF
cdr3_nt: TGTGCCAGCAGCGTCTCCAGTAGCCCACCACAGGGTACGCAGTATTTT

v_call: TRBV6-6
j_call: TRBJ1-5
clone_size: .
d_call: TRBD1
cdr3_aa: CASSYRDSINQPQHF
cdr3_nt: TGTGCCAGCAGTTACAGGGACAGCATAAATCAGCCCCAGCATTTT

v_call: TRBV19
j_call: TRBJ2-1
clone_size: .
d_call: .
cdr3_aa: CASSKAPGEQFF
cdr3_nt: TGTGCCAGTAGTAAGGCCCCCGGTGAGCAGTTCTTC

v_call: TRBV28
j_call: TRBJ2-7
clone_size: .
d_call: TRBD1
cdr3_aa: CASSSTGGASYEQYF
cdr3_nt: TGTGCCAGCAGTTCAACAGGGGGCGCATCGTACGAGCAGTACTTC

v_call: TRBV6-5
j_call: TRBJ1-4
clone_size: .
d_call: .
cdr3_aa: CASSYSIRPTNEKLFF
cdr3_nt: TGTGCCAGCAGTTACTCGATCAGACCAACTAATGAAAAACTGTTTTTT

v_call: TRBV7-9
j_call: TRBJ2-3
clone_size: .
d_call: TRBD2
cdr3_aa: CASSAGVGTDTQYF
cdr3_nt: TGTGCCAGCTCGGCGGGAGTGGGCACAGATACGCAGTATTTT

v_call: TRBV15
j_call: TRBJ2-5
clone_size: .
d_call: .
cdr3_aa: CATLHLYREGEETQYF
cdr3_nt: TGTGCCACCCTCCACCTTTACAGGGAGGGGGAAGAGACCCAGTACTTC